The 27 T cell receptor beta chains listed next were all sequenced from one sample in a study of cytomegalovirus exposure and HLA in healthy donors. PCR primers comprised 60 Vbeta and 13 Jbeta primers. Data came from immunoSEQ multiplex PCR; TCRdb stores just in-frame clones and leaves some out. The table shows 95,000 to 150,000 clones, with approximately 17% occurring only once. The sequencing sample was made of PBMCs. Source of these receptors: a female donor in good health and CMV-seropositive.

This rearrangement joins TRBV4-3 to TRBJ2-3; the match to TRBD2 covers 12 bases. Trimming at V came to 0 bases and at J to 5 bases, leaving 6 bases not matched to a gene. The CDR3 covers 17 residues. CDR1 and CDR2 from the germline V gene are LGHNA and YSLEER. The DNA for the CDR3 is TGCGCCAGCAGCCAAGATCAACTAGCGGGAGGTCTAGATACGCAGTATTTT. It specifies CASSQDQLAGGLDTQYF.

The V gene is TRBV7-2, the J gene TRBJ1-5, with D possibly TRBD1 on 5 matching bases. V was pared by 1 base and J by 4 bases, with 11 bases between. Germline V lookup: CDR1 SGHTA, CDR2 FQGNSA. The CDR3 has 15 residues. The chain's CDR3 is CASSLGRAYNQPQHF. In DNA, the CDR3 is TGTGCCAGCAGCTTAGGCAGGGCCTATAATCAGCCCCAGCATTTT. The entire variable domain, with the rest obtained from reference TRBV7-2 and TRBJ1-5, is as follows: GAGVSQSPSNKVTEKGKDVELRCDPISGHTALYWYRQSLGQGLEFLIYFQGNSAPDKSGLPSDRFSAERTGGSVSTLTIQRTQQEDSAVYLCASSLGRAYNQPQHFGDGTRLSIL.

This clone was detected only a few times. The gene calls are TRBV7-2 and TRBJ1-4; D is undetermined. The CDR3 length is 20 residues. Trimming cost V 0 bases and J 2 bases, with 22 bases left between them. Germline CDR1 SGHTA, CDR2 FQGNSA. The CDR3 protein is CASSLAWIQKHYGTNEKLFF. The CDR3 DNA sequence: TGTGCCAGCAGCTTAGCGTGGATCCAGAAGCACTACGGGACTAATGAAAAACTGTTTTTT.

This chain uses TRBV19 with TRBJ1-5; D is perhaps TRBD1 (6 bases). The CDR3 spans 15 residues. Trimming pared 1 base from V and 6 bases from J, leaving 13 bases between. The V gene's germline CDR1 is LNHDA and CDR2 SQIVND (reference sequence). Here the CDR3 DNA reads TGTGCCAGTAGTATAGGAGGGGGGGATGGTCAGCCCCAGCATTTT. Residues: CASSIGGGDGQPQHF.

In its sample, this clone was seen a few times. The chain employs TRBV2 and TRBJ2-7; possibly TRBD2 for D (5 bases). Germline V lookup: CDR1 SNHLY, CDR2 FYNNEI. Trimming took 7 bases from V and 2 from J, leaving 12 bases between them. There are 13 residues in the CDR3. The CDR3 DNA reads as TGTGCCAGCACCGGAGGACTGGCCTACGAGCAGTACTTC. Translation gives CASTGGLAYEQYF.

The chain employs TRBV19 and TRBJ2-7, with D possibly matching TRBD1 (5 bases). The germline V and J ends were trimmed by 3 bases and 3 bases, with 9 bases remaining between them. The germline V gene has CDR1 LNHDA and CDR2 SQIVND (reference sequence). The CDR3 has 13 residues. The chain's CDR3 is CASSMPGRYEQYF. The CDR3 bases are TGTGCCAGTAGTATGCCAGGGCGCTACGAGCAGTACTTC.

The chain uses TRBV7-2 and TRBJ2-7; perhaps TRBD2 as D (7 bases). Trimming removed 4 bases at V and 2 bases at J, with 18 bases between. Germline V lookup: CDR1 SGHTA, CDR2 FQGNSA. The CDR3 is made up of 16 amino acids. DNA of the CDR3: TGTGCCAGCAGCTCACCGTTAGGGGGGGGCACCTACGAGCAGTACTTC. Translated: CASSSPLGGGTYEQYF.

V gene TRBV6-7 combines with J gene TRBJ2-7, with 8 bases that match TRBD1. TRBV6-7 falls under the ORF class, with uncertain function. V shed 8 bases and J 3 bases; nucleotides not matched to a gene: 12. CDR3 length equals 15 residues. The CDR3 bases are TGTGCCAGCCTCCGACAGGGGCCCTCGGGCTACGAGCAGTACTTC. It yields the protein CASLRQGPSGYEQYF.

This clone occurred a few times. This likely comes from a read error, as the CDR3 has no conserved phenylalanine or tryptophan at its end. The CDR3 reads CAWSVLVPGELFV. The CDR3 nucleotides read TGTGCCTGGAGTGTACTAGTCCCCGGGGAGCTGTTTGTT. The V call is TRBV30, the J call TRBJ2-2, with a possible D match to TRBD2 (5 bases). The CDR3 sequence is 13 residues long. With 0 bases removed from V and 6 bases from J, the gap between germline ends came to 8 bases. The germline gives CDR1 GTSNPN, CDR2 SVGIG (reference sequence).

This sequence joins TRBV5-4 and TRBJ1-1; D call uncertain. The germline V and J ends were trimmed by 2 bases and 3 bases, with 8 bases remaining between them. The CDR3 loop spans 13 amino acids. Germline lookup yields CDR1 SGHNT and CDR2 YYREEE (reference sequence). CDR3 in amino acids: CASSFRGYTEAFF. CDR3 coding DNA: TGTGCCAGCAGCTTTCGAGGGTACACTGAAGCTTTCTTT. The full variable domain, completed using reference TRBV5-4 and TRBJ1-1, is ETGVTQSPTHLIKTRGQQVTLRCSSQSGHNTVSWYQQALGQGPQFIFQYYREEENGRGNFPPRFSGLQFPNYSSELNVNALELDDSALYLCASSFRGYTEAFFGQGTRLTVV.

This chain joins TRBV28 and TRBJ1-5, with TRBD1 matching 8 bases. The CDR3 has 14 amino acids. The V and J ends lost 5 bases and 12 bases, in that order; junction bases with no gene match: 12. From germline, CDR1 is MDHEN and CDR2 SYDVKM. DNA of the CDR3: TGTGCCAGCAGTCCGAGATCGACAGGGGAAGTCCAGCATTTT. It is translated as CASSPRSTGEVQHF.

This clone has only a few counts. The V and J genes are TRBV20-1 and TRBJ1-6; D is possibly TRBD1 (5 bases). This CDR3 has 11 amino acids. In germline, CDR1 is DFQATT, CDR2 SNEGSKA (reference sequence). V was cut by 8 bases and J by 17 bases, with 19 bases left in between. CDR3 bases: TGCAGTACGGGGACTCTTGGCCAAGTCCACTTT. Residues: CSTGTLGQVHF.

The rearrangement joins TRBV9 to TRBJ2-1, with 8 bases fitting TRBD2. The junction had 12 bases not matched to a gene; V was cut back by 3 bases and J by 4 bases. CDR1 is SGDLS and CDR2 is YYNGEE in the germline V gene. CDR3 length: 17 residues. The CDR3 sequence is CASSEAPAGAGYNEQFF. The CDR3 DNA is TGTGCCAGCAGCGAGGCCCCAGCGGGAGCCGGGTACAATGAGCAGTTCTTC.

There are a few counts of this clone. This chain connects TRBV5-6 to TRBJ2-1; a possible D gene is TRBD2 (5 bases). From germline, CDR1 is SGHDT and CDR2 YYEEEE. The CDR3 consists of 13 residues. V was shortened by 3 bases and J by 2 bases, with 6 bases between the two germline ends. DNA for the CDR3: TGTGCCAGCAGCTGGGGAGCCTACAATGAGCAGTTCTTC. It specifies CASSWGAYNEQFF.

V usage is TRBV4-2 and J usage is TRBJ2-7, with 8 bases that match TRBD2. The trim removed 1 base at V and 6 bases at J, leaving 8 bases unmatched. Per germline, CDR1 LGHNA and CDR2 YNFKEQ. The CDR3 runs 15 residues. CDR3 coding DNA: TGTGCCAGCAGCCAAGTCGCGGGGGGAAGTACCGAGCAGTACTTC. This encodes CASSQVAGGSTEQYF.

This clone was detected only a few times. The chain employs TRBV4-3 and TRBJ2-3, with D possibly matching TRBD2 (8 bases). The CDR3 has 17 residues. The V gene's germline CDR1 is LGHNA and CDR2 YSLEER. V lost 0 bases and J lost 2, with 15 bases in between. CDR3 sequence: CASSQDREGAITDTQYF. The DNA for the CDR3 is TGCGCCAGCAGCCAAGATCGGGAGGGGGCTATCACAGATACGCAGTATTTT.

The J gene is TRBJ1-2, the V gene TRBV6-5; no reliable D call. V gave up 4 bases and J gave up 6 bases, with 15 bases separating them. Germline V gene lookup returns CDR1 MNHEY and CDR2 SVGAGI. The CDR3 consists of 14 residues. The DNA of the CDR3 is TGTGCCAGCAGTTCCCTAGGGCCGCGGGATGGCTACACCTTC. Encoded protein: CASSSLGPRDGYTF.

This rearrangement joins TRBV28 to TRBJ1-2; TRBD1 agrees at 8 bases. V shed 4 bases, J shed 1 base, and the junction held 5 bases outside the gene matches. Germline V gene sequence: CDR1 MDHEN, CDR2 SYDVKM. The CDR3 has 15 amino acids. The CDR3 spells CASSSWTGSNYGYTF. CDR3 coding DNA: TGTGCCAGCAGTTCCTGGACAGGGAGTAACTATGGCTACACCTTC.

The CDR3 DNA reads as TGTGCCAGCAGTGAGGGACAGTCCTCCTACGAGCAGTACTTC. Translation: CASSEGQSSYEQYF. The gene calls are TRBV2 and TRBJ2-7, with TRBD1 matching over 7 bases. The CDR3 is 14 residues long. The V gene's germline CDR1 is SNHLY and CDR2 FYNNEI. J was trimmed by 0 bases and V by 3 bases; bases with no gene match: 2.

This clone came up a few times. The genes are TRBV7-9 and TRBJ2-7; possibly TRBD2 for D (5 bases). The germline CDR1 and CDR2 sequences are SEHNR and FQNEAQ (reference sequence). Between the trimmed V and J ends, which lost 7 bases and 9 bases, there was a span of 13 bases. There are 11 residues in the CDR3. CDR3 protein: CASTGDGMQYF. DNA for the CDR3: TGTGCCAGCACCGGGGATGGGATGCAGTACTTC.

In nucleotides, the CDR3 is TGCGCCAGCAGCTTCGACCCGACAGGGAACACTGAAGCTTTCTTT. It specifies CASSFDPTGNTEAFF. The genes are TRBV5-1 and TRBJ1-1; D perhaps matches TRBD1 (6 bases). Germline CDR1 and CDR2: SGHRS and YFSETQ. The CDR3 length is 15 residues. Deletions cut 2 bases from V and 1 base from J, with 12 bases between.

This chain's CDR3 is CSVELRSGTGVNEQFF. The CDR3 coding sequence is TGCAGCGTGGAATTAAGATCCGGGACAGGAGTCAATGAGCAGTTCTTC. The rearrangement links TRBV29-1 to TRBJ2-1; TRBD1 matches at 8 bases. Germline assignment: CDR1 SQVTM and CDR2 ANQGSEA. The CDR3 consists of 16 residues. The V and J ends lost 6 bases and 6 bases, in that order; junction bases with no gene match: 16.

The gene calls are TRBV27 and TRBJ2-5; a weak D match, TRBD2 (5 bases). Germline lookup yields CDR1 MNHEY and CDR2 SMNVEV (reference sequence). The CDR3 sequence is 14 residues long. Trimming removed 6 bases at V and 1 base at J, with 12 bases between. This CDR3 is CASSSRAAQETQYF. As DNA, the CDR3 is TGTGCCAGCAGCTCCCGAGCGGCCCAAGAGACCCAGTACTTC.

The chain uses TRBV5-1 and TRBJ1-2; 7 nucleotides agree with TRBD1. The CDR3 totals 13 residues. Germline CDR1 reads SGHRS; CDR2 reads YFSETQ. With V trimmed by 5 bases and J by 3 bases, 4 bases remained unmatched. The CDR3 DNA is TGCGCCAGCAGATCCGGACAGGACTATGGCTACACCTTC. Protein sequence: CASRSGQDYGYTF.

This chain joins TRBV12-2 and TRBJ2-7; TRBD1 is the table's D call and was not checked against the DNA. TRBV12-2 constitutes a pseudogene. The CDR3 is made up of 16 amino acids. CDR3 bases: TGTGCAAGTCGCGTTCCGATGGCCACGAACTCCTACGAGCAGTACTTC. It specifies CASRVPMATNSYEQYF.

The CDR3 region has the DNA TGTGCCAGCAGCTTAGAGGGGACTAGCACTACGCAGTATTTT. Its translation: CASSLEGTSTTQYF. The J gene is TRBJ2-3, the V gene TRBV7-9; 9 nucleotides align to TRBD2. Per germline, CDR1 SEHNR and CDR2 FQNEAQ (reference sequence). The CDR3 has 14 residues. The V and J ends lost 1 base and 8 bases, in that order; junction bases with no gene match: 4.

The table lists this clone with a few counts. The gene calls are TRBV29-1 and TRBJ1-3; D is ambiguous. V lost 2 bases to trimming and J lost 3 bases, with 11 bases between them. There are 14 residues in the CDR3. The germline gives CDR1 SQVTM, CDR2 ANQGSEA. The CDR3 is CSVELLSFGNTIYF. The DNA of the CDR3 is TGCAGCGTTGAACTCTTGTCCTTTGGAAACACCATATATTTT. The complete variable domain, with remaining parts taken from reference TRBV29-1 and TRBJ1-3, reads SAVISQKPSRDICQRGTSLTIQCQVDSQVTMMFWYRQQPGQSLTLIATANQGSEATYESGFVIDKFPISRPNLTFSTLTVSNMSPEDSSIYLCSVELLSFGNTIYFGEGSWLTVV.